The clone carrying this TCR beta chain was seen ten or more times. What it recognizes is unknown. This specimen comes from a study of CD8 T cells in ankylosing spondylitis. Per the germline V gene, CDR1 is DFQATT and CDR2 is SNEGSKA (reference sequence). V dropped 6 bases and J dropped 0 bases, with 12 bases sitting between them. This CDR3 comprises 15 residues. Library preparation for TCR beta used quantitative 5'-RACE with molecular barcodes. MiXCR, run by TCRdb on the 5' RACE reads, gives a single entry per CDR3 protein. The data show a few hundred thousand distinct CDR3 sequences, about 9.9% seen once. Points from the study as a whole: As for the disease-linked clones, they showed a CD8+ phenotype and occurred at relatively low frequencies in peripheral blood. What appeared characteristic of ankylosing spondylitis blood was a TCR beta motif of under 10 highly homologous variants. Significant enrichment of disease-linked clones was reported in matched ankylosing spondylitis synovial fluid.

This receptor was taken from a female donor with ankylosing spondylitis or in good health (not recorded which). The V call is TRBV20-1, the J call TRBJ2-6; D is uncertain. The sequencing sample was made of blood, either unsorted or a sorted T cell fraction (not recorded which). The CDR3 protein is CSARSISSGANVLTF. For the CDR3, the DNA is TGCAGTGCGAGAAGCATTAGCTCTGGGGCCAACGTCCTGACTTTC.